This TCR beta chain was obtained from a study of naive and memory T cell subsets. Ligated cDNA underwent four rounds of PCR with nested alpha and beta constant region primers and SP2. For blood and skin samples, reverse transcription used TCR alpha and beta constant primers. One entry per CDR3 protein, called by TCRdb with MiXCR from the 5' RACE reads. The sample comprises roughly 60,000 distinct CDR3 sequences, under 8.5% of which are singletons, and around 10% rests with the top ten. The library had UMIs added by 3' ligation of an oligonucleotide to TCR cDNA. Whole-blood samples were 2 to 3 ml of peripheral blood from healthy adult volunteers. Cells were not sorted; total RNA input targeted about 1 to 1000 ng. Germline V gives CDR1 SGHRS, CDR2 YFSETQ. The CDR3 loop spans 14 amino acids. Trimming removed 1 base from V and 7 bases from J; junction bases left unmatched: 4. This clonotype occurred a few times. Its specificity is not known.

Findings and limits, study-wide: TCR transcript changes with activation or differentiation may affect this RNA method.

The V call is TRBV5-1, the J call TRBJ1-4; TRBD1 agrees at 7 bases. The sequence came from a male donor in good health. The CDR3 region is CASSLYQGVEKLFF. CDR3 nucleotides: TGCGCCAGCAGCTTGTACCAGGGGGTTGAAAAACTGTTTTTT.